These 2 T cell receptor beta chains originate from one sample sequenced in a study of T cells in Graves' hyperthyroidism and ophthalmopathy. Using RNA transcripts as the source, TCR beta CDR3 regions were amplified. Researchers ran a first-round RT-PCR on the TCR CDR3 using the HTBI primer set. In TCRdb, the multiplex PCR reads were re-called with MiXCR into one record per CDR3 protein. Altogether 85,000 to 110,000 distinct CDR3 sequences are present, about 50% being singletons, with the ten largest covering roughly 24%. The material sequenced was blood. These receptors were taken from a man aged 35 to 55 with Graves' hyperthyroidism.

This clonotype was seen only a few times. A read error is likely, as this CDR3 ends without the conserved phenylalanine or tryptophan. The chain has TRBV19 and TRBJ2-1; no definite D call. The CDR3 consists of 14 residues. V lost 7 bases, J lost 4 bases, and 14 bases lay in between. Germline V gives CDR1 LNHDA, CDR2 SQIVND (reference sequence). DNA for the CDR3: TGTGCCAGTAAGAGGCTAGATCCGTACAATGAGCAGTTCCTC. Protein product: CASKRLDPYNEQFL.

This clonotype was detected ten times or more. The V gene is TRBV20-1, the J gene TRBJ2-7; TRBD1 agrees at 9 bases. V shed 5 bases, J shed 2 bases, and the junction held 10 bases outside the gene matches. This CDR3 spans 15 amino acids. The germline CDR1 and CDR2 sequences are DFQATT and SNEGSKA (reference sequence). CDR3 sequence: CSADSSGTGTYEQYF. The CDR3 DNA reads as TGCAGTGCTGATTCGAGCGGGACAGGGACCTACGAGCAGTACTTC.